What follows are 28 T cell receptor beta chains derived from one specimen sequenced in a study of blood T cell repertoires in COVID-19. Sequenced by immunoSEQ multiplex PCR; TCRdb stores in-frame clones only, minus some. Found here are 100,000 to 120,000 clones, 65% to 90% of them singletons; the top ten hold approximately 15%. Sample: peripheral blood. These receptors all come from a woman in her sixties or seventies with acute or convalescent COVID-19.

Here the CDR3 DNA reads TGTGCCAGCAGCTTATCTAGCAGACCTAACTATGGCTACACCTTC. This sequence encodes CASSLSSRPNYGYTF. J is TRBJ1-2 and V is TRBV7-9, with D unclear. The V end lost 2 bases, the J end lost 0 bases, and 10 bases lay between the germline ends. The V gene's germline CDR1 is SEHNR and CDR2 FQNEAQ (reference sequence). The CDR3 has 15 residues. Combining the CDR3 with reference TRBV7-9 and TRBJ1-2 gives the whole variable domain DTGVSQNPRHKITKRGQNVTFRCDPISEHNRLYWYRQTLGQGPEFLTYFQNEAQLEKSRLLSDRFSAERPKGSFSTLEIQRTEQGDSAMYLCASSLSSRPNYGYTFGSGTRLTVV.

CDR3 sequence (DNA): TGTGCCAGCTCACCCTCCAGGGGGAACACTGAAGCTTTCTTT. It codes for CASSPSRGNTEAFF. The gene calls are TRBV18 and TRBJ1-1; D is perhaps TRBD1 (6 bases). Trimming took 3 bases from V and 1 from J, leaving 9 bases between them. The CDR3 spans 14 residues. Germline V gives CDR1 KGHSH, CDR2 LQKENI.

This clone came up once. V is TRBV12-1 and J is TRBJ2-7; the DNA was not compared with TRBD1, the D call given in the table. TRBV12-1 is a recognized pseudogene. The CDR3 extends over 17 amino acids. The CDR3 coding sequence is TGTGCCAGCAGCTTACCCCCCCTCAGGACAGGGTTCGGCGAGCAGTACTTC. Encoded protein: CASSLPPLRTGFGEQYF.

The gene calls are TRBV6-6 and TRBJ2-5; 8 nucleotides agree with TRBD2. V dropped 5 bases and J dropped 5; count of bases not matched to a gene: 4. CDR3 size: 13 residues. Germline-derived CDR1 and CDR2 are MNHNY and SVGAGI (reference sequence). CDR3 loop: CASSPGGPETQYF. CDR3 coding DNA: TGTGCCAGCAGTCCGGGGGGGCCGGAGACCCAGTACTTC.

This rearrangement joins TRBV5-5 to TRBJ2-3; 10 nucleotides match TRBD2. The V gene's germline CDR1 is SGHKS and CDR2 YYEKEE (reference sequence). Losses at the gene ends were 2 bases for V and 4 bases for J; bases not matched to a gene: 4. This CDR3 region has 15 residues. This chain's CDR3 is CASSFISGGADTQYF. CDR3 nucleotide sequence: TGTGCCAGCAGCTTTATCAGCGGGGGGGCAGATACGCAGTATTTT.

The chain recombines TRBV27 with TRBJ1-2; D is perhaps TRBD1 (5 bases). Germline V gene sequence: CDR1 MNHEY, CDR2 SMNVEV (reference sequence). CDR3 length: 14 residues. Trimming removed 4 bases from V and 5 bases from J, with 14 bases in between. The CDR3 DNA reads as TGTGCCAGCAGTTACCGGGGGACCGATTATGGCTACACCTTC. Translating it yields CASSYRGTDYGYTF.

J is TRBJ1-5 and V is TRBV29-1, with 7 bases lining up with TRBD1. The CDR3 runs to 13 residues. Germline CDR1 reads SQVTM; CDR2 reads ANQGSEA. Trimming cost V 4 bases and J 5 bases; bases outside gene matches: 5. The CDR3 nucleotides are TGCAGCGTTGCCGACAGGGTGGATCAGCCCCAGCATTTT. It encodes CSVADRVDQPQHF.

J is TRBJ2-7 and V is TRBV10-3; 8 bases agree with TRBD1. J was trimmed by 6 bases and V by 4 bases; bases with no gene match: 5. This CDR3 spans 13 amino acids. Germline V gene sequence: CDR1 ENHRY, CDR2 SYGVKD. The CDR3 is CAISGTGSLEQYF. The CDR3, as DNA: TGTGCCATCAGTGGGACAGGGTCCCTCGAGCAGTACTTC.

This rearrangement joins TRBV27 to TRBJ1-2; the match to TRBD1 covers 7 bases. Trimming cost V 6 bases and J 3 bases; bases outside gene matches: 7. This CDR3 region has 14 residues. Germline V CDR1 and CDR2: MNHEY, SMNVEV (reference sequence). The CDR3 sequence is CASSSRGQHYGYTF. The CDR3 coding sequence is TGTGCCAGCAGCTCTAGGGGGCAACACTATGGCTACACCTTC.

CDR3 loop: CASSVDGGSNQPQHF. The DNA for the CDR3 is TGTGCCAGCAGCGTAGATGGGGGGAGCAATCAGCCCCAGCATTTT. This sequence joins TRBV9 and TRBJ1-5; D is perhaps TRBD1 (5 bases). This CDR3 comprises 15 residues. V was cut by 0 bases and J by 1 base, with 8 bases left in between. CDR1 SGDLS and CDR2 YYNGEE come from the germline V gene. Using reference TRBV9 and TRBJ1-5 for the parts outside the CDR3, the full variable domain is DSGVTQTPKHLITATGQRVTLRCSPRSGDLSVYWYQQSLDQGLQFLIQYYNGEERAKGNILERFSAQQFPDLHSELNLSSLELGDSALYFCASSVDGGSNQPQHFGDGTRLSIL.

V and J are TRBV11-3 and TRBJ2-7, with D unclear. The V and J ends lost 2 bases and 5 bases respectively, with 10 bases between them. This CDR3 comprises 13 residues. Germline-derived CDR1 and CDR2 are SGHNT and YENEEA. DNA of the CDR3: TGTGCCAGCAGCTTATACACCCAGGACGAGCAGTACTTC. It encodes CASSLYTQDEQYF.

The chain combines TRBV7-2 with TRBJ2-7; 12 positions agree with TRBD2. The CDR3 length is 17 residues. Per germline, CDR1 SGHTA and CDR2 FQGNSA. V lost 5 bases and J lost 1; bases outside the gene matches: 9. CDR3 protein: CASSKGLAGGRSYEQYF. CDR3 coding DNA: TGTGCCAGCAGCAAGGGGCTAGCGGGGGGGAGGTCCTACGAGCAGTACTTC.

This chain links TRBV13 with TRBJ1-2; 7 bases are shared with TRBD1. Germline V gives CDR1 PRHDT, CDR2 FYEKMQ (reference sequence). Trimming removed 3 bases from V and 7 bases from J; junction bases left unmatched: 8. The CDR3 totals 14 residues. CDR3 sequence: CASSLGKGAFGYTF. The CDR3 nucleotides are TGTGCCAGCAGCTTGGGTAAGGGGGCGTTTGGCTACACCTTC.

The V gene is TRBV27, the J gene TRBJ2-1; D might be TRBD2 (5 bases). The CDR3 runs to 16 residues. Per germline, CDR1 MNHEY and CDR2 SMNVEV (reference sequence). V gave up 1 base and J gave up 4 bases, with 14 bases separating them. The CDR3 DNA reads TGTGCCAGCAGTTTATGGGAGCAACCTCTATACAATGAGCAGTTCTTC. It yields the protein CASSLWEQPLYNEQFF.

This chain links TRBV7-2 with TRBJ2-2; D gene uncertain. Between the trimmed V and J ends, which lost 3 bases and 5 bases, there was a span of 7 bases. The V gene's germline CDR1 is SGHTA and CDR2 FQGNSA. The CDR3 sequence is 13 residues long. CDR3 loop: CASSLLRTGELFF. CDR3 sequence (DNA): TGTGCCAGCAGCTTGCTCAGAACCGGGGAGCTGTTTTTT.

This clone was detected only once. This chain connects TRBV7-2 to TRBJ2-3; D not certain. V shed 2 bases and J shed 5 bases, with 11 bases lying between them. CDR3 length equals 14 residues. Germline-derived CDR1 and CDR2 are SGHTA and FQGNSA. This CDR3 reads CASSLMGAVDTQYF. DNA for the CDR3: TGTGCCAGCAGCTTAATGGGCGCCGTAGATACGCAGTATTTT.

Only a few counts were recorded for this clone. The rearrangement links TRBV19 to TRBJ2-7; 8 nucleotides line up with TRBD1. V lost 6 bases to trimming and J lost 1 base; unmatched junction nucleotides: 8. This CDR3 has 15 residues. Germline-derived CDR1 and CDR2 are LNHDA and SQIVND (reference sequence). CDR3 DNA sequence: TGTGCCAGTAGGGACAGGGATCGTGCGTCCTACGAGCAGTACTTC. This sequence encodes CASRDRDRASYEQYF.

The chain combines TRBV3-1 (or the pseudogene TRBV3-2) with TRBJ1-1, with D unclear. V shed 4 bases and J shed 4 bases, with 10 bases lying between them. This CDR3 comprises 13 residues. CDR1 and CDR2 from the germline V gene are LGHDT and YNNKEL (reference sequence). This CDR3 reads CASSPRHATEAFF. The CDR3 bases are TGTGCCAGCAGCCCCAGACACGCCACTGAAGCTTTCTTT.

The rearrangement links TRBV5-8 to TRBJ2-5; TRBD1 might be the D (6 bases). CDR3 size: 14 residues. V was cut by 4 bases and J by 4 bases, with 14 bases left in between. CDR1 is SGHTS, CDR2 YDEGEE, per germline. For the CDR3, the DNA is TGTGCCAGCAGCCAGGGGAGTAGCCCAGAGACCCAGTACTTC. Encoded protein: CASSQGSSPETQYF.

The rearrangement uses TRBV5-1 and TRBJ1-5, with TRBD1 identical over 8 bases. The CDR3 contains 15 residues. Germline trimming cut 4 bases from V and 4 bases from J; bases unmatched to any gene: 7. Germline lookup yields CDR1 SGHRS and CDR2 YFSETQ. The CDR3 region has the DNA TGCGCCAGCAGCAGAGGGACAGGACAGAATCAGCCCCAGCATTTT. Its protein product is CASSRGTGQNQPQHF.

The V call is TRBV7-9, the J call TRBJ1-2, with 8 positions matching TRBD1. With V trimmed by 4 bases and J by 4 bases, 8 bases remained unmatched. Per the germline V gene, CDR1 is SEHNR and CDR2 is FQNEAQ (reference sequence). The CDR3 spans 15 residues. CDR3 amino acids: CASSSLPRGPYGYTF. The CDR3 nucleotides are TGTGCCAGCAGCTCTCTGCCCAGGGGGCCCTATGGCTACACCTTC. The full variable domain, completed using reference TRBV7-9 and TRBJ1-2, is DTGVSQNPRHKITKRGQNVTFRCDPISEHNRLYWYRQTLGQGPEFLTYFQNEAQLEKSRLLSDRFSAERPKGSFSTLEIQRTEQGDSAMYLCASSSLPRGPYGYTFGSGTRLTVV.

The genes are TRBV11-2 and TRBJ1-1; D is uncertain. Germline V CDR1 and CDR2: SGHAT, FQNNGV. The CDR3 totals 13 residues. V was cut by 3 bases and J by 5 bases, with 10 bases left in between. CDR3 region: CASSFQRWTEAFF. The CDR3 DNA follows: TGTGCCAGCAGCTTCCAACGGTGGACTGAAGCTTTCTTT.

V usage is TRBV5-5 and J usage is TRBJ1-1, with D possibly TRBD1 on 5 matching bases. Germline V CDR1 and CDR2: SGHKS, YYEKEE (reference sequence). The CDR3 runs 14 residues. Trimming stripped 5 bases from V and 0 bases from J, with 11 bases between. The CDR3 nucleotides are TGTGCCAGCAGACCGGGGGGAATGAACACTGAAGCTTTCTTT. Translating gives CASRPGGMNTEAFF.

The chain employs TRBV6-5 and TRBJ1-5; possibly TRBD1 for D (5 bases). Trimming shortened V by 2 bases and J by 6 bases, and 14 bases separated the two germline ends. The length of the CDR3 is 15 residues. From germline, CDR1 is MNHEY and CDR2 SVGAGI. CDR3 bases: TGTGCCAGCAGTTACATGGCAGGGTCGGGTCAGCCCCAGCATTTT. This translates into CASSYMAGSGQPQHF.

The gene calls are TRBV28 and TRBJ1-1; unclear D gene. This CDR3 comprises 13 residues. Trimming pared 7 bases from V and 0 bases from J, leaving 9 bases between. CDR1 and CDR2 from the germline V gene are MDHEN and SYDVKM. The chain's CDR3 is CASTENLNTEAFF. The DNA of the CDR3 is TGTGCCAGCACCGAGAACTTGAACACTGAAGCTTTCTTT.

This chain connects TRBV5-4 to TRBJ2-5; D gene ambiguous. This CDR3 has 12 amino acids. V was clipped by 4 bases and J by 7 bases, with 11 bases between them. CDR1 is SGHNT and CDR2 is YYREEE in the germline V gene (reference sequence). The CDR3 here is CASSPNVGTQYF. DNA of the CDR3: TGTGCCAGCAGCCCAAACGTCGGGACCCAGTACTTC.

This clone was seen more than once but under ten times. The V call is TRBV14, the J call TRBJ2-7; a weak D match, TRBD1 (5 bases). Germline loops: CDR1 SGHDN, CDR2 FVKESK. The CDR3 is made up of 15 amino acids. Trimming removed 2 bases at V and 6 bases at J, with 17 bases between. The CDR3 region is CASSQQGLGVGEQYF. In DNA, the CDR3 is TGTGCCAGCAGCCAACAAGGTTTAGGGGTCGGCGAGCAGTACTTC.

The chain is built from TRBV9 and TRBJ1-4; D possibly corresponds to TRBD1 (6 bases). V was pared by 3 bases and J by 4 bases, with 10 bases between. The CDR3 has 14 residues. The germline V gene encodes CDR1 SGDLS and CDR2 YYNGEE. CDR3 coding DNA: TGTGCCAGCAGCGCCGGGACACGTAATGAAAAACTGTTTTTT. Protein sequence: CASSAGTRNEKLFF.